The clone carrying this T cell receptor (beta chain) has at least ten counts. The antigen is unknown. These data originate in a study of T cells after yellow fever vaccination. Study conclusions and caveats: Highly abundant clonotypes carried over from the bulk population could end up in FACS-sorted repertoires as contaminants. Booster sampling recovered most clones from primary vaccination (roughly 97% CD4, over 75% CD8).

CDR3 length equals 14 residues. Deletions cut 2 bases from V and 3 bases from J, with 9 bases between. Germline V gene data show CDR1 as LGHDT and CDR2 as YNNKEL (reference sequence). Conversion of TCR transcripts into cDNA relied on 5'RACE template switching, which added a universal primer site and UMIs. TCRdb re-called the 5' RACE reads with MiXCR, one entry per CDR3 protein. The sample contains about 180,000 distinct CDR3 sequences, roughly 6.4% of which appear only once. This clonotype was sampled from a man younger than 30 who received the YFV17D yellow fever vaccine. Sequenced material: CD4+ T cells sorted from PBMCs, taken on the day of the first yellow fever vaccination. This rearrangement joins TRBV3-1 to TRBJ2-3, with a possible D match to TRBD1 (5 bases). CDR3 coding DNA: TGTGCCAGCAGCCAAATCCAGGGAACAGATACGCAGTATTTT. Its protein product is CASSQIQGTDTQYF.